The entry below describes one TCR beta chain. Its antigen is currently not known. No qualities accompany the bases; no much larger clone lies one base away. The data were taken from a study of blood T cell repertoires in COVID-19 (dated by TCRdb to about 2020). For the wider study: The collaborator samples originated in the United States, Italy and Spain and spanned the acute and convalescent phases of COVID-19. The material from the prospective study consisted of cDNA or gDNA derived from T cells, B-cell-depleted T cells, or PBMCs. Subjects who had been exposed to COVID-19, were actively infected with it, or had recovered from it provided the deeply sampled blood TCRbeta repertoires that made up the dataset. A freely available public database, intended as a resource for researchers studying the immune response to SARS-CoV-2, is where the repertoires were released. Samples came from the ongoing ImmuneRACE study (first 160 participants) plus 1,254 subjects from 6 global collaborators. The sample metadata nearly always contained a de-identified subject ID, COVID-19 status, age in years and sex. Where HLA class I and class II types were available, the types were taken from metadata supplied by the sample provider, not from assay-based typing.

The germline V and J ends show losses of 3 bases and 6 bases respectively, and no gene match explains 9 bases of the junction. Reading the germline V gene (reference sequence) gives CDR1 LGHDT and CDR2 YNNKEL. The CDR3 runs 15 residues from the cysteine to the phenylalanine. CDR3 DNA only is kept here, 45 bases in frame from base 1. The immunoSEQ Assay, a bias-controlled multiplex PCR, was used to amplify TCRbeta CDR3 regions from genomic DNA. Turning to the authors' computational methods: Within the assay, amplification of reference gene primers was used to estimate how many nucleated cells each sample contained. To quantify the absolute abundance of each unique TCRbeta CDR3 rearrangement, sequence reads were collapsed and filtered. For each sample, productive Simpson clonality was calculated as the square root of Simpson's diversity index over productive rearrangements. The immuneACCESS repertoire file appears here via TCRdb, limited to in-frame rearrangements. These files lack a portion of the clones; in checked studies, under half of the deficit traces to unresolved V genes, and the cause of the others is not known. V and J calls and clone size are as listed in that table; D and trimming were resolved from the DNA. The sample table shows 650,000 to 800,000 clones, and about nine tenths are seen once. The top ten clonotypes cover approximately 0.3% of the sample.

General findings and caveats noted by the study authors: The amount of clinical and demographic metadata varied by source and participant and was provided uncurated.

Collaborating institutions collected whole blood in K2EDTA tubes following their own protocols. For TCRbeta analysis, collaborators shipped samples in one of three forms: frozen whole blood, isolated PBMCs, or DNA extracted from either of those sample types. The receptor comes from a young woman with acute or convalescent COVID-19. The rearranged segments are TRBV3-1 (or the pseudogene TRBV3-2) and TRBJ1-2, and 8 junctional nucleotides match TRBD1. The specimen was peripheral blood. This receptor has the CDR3 CASSHFLTGENGYTF. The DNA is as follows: TGTGCCAGCAGCCATTTCTTGACAGGGGAGAATGGCTACACCTTC.